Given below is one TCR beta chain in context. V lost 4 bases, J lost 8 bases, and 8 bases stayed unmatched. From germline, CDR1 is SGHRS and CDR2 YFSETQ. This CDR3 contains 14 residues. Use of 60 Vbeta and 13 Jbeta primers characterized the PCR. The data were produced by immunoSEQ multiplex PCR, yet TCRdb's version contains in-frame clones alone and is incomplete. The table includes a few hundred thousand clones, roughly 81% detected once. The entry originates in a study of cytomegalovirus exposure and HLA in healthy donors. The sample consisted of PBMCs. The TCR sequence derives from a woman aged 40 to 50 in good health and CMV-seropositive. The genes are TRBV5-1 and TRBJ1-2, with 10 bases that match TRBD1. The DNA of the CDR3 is TGCGCCAGCAGCGAAGGGGGGACAGGGGTCGGCTACACCTTC. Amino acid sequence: CASSEGGTGVGYTF.